The clone carrying this TCR beta chain was counted a single time. Original processing notes: Nucleated cell counts were estimated from reference gene primer amplification. Profiled with immunoSEQ multiplex PCR; TCRdb holds only in-frame clones, not every one. V, J and clone size were drawn from that table, and D and trimming were deduced from the DNA. The profile shows 200,000 or so clones, less than 90% of them singletons. This sample is drawn from a study of blood T cell repertoires in COVID-19. Overall study: There were acute and convalescent COVID-19 samples, and they came from the United States, Italy and Spain. The cDNA or gDNA used as material had been derived from T cells, B-cell-depleted T cells, or PBMCs.

Germline trimming cut 3 bases from V and 1 base from J; bases unmatched to any gene: 2. The CDR3 is 15 amino acids. Germline CDR1 is MGHRA and CDR2 is YSYEKL. The rearrangement uses TRBV4-1 and TRBJ2-4, with TRBD1 matching over 8 bases. This TCR was recovered from a man between 65 and 85 years old with active or convalescent COVID-19. Sequencing used peripheral blood. CDR3 sequence: CASSHRQGAKNIQYF. In DNA form, the CDR3 reads TGCGCCAGCAGCCACAGACAGGGGGCCAAAAACATTCAGTACTTC.